The 14 T cell receptor beta chains presented below share a single source sample, sequenced in a study of OX40 agonist ivuxolimab in advanced cancers. Clones were sequenced by immunoSEQ multiplex PCR, and TCRdb holds only the in-frame ones, with some missing. In the table there are about 96,000 clones, under 85% of which are singletons. Source: CD4+ or CD8+ T cells sorted from blood, taken in a trial of the OX40 agonist ivuxolimab. The receptors derive from an adult with an advanced solid tumor such as melanoma, head and neck, liver or kidney cancer.

This chain links TRBV4-2 with TRBJ1-2; D is uncertain. This CDR3 region has 14 residues. Germline V gene data show CDR1 as LGHNA and CDR2 as YNFKEQ. Between the trimmed V and J ends, which lost 0 bases and 6 bases, there was a span of 11 bases. The CDR3 bases are TGTGCCAGCAGCCAAGATAGCGCGGGAAATGGCTACACCTTC. It yields the protein CASSQDSAGNGYTF.

This sequence joins TRBV19 and TRBJ1-2; 9 positions agree with TRBD1. CDR1 LNHDA and CDR2 SQIVND come from the germline V gene (reference sequence). The CDR3 extends over 14 amino acids. The V gene end was trimmed by 8 bases and the J gene end by 4 bases; junction bases not matched to a gene: 8. CDR3 sequence (DNA): TGTGCCAGTGGAACCGGGACAGGGTCCTATGGCTACACCTTC. Protein product: CASGTGTGSYGYTF. Using reference TRBV19 and TRBJ1-2 for the parts outside the CDR3, the full variable domain is DGGITQSPKYLFRKEGQNVTLSCEQNLNHDAMYWYRQDPGQGLRLIYYSQIVNDFQKGDIAEGYSVSREKKESFPLTVTSAQKNPTAFYLCASGTGTGSYGYTFGSGTRLTVV.

The chain combines TRBV6-5 with TRBJ2-4, with D uncertain. CDR1 MNHEY and CDR2 SVGAGI come from the germline V gene. Trimming left V 6 bases short and J 0 bases short, with 9 bases between. The CDR3 is 14 residues long. CDR3 DNA: TGTGCCAGCAGGGCCCCCGGAGCCAAAAACATTCAGTACTTC. The encoded protein is CASRAPGAKNIQYF.

V and J are TRBV7-8 and TRBJ2-3; TRBD2 agrees at 13 bases. After removal of 5 bases from V and 3 bases from J, the junction contained 5 bases not matched to a gene. CDR1 and CDR2 (germline): SGHVS, FQNEAQ. CDR3 length equals 16 residues. The CDR3, as DNA: TGTGCCAGCAGCCTAAGGACTAGCGGGAGTACAGATACGCAGTATTTT. Translation: CASSLRTSGSTDTQYF.

V and J are TRBV6-5 and TRBJ1-6; no firm D call. Trimming pared 5 bases from V and 10 bases from J, leaving 15 bases between. The CDR3 sequence is 14 residues long. Germline V lookup: CDR1 MNHEY, CDR2 SVGAGI. The CDR3 loop reads CASSLGGLGSPLHF. In nucleotides, the CDR3 is TGTGCCAGCAGTCTTGGTGGCCTGGGGTCACCCCTCCACTTT.

The CDR3 reads CASELGAHYEQYF. The CDR3 DNA is TGTGCCAGTGAGCTTGGGGCACACTACGAGCAGTACTTC. J is TRBJ2-7 and V is TRBV2; possibly TRBD1 for D (5 bases). V lost 9 bases, J lost 3 bases, and 15 bases lay in between. Germline V gene data show CDR1 as SNHLY and CDR2 as FYNNEI. The CDR3 spans 13 residues.

This clone was picked up one time. The gene calls are TRBV19 and TRBJ2-6; the match to TRBD1 covers 9 bases. V lost 6 bases, J lost 4 bases, and 10 bases stayed unmatched. The CDR3 covers 17 residues. Germline V CDR1 and CDR2: LNHDA, SQIVND (reference sequence). The CDR3 sequence: CASSLGTGPAGANVLTF. The CDR3 DNA reads TGTGCCAGTAGCCTCGGGACAGGGCCCGCGGGGGCCAACGTCCTGACTTTC.

The chain links TRBV5-4 to TRBJ2-1; D is undetermined. V was shortened by 1 base and J by 7 bases, with 12 bases between the two germline ends. CDR3 length: 14 residues. Germline V gene lookup returns CDR1 SGHNT and CDR2 YYREEE (reference sequence). The CDR3, as DNA: TGTGCCAGCAGCTTGTCGGCTGGAGAGAATGAGCAGTTCTTC. Translated: CASSLSAGENEQFF.

This chain uses TRBV5-6 with TRBJ1-3, with 10 positions matching TRBD1. J gave up 2 bases and V 4 bases, and 9 bases lay outside the gene matches. Germline values: CDR1 SGHDT, CDR2 YYEEEE. The CDR3 is 17 amino acids. The CDR3 loop reads CASSILPGQGTGNTIYF. Here the CDR3 DNA reads TGTGCCAGCAGCATACTCCCGGGACAGGGGACTGGAAACACCATATATTTT.

The V gene is TRBV18, the J gene TRBJ2-1; no clear D gene. Germline V gives CDR1 KGHSH, CDR2 LQKENI. Between the trimmed V and J ends, which lost 4 bases and 0 bases, there was a span of 10 bases. The CDR3 has 15 amino acids. Here the CDR3 reads CASSRRLSSYNEQFF. The CDR3, as DNA: TGTGCCAGCTCACGGCGGTTGAGCTCCTACAATGAGCAGTTCTTC.

The J gene is TRBJ2-6, the V gene TRBV4-1, with D maybe TRBD1 (6 bases). Germline lookup yields CDR1 MGHRA and CDR2 YSYEKL. V was shortened by 3 bases and J by 0 bases, with 15 bases between the two germline ends. This CDR3 contains 18 residues. CDR3 in amino acids: CASSQAQGLTSGANVLTF. In DNA, the CDR3 is TGCGCCAGCAGCCAGGCACAGGGCCTAACCTCTGGGGCCAACGTCCTGACTTTC.

Only a few counts were recorded for this clone. This chain joins TRBV5-6 and TRBJ1-2, with D unresolved. This CDR3 has 14 residues. Germline V CDR1 and CDR2: SGHDT, YYEEEE. V was clipped by 1 base and J by 3 bases, with 10 bases between them. The CDR3 protein is CASSLKDLYYGYTF. The CDR3 nucleotides are TGTGCCAGCAGCTTGAAAGACCTCTACTATGGCTACACCTTC.

This clone is a singleton in its sample. The chain employs TRBV21-1 and TRBJ2-3. TRBV21-1 is marked as a pseudogene. The CDR3 has 14 amino acids. CDR3 sequence reads: CASSLKGCTDTQYF. CDR3 in DNA: TGTGCCAGCAGCTTAAAAGGCTGCACAGATACGCAGTATTTT.

The V call is TRBV7-8, the J call TRBJ1-5; possibly TRBD1 for D (5 bases). Trimming stripped 5 bases from V and 0 bases from J, with 17 bases between. CDR1 SGHVS and CDR2 FQNEAQ come from the germline V gene. This CDR3 comprises 17 residues. This CDR3 reads CASSPTGGIYSNQPQHF. In nucleotides, the CDR3 is TGTGCCAGCAGCCCCACCGGGGGGATTTATAGCAATCAGCCCCAGCATTTT.